The clone carrying this TCR beta chain was observed many times. The data belong to a study of regulatory T cells in long-lasting Graves disease. Indicated time point: newly diagnosed GD, antithyroid drugs for less than 3 months. From PBMCs, RNA was extracted and then used to make the TCR library. The germline CDR1 and CDR2 sequences are MDHEN and SYDVKM. Trimming took 1 base from V and 5 from J, leaving 6 bases between them. The CDR3 consists of 13 residues. The authors built TCR beta libraries using iRepertoire HTBI primers and Arm-PCR of CDR3 regions. Using its own MiXCR run on the multiplex PCR reads, TCRdb lists one record per CDR3 protein. This table holds about 620,000 distinct CDR3 sequences, 15% to 20% found once. The sample was also linked to a second study, of T cells in Graves' hyperthyroidism and ophthalmopathy. That work states: Researchers report that a 13 V-J model separated ophthalmopathy from stable hyperthyroidism.

The sample in question was peripheral blood mononuclear cells (PBMCs), obtained at new diagnosis, from a patient treated with antithyroid drugs. The clonotype originates from a woman in her 30s with Graves disease. This chain connects TRBV28 to TRBJ1-5; D is unresolved. The CDR3 sequence: CASSLYWDQPQHF. DNA for the CDR3: TGTGCCAGCAGTTTATACTGGGATCAGCCCCAGCATTTT.